The clone carrying this T cell receptor (beta chain) was seen many times. This specimen comes from a study of human T cells and chemical hapten exposure. This sample's time point: pre-sensitization, week 0. Treatment denoted: therapeutic diphenylcyclopropenone sensitization with weekly scalp DPC. Total RNA extraction was carried out from unfractionated whole blood. MiXCR, applied by TCRdb to the RACE reads, yields one record per CDR3 protein. The repertoire includes about 120,000 distinct CDR3 sequences, roughly 13% of them detected once, and roughly 3.1% sits in the top ten. The CDR3 length is 15 residues. The V segment lost 0 bases and the J segment 2 bases; nucleotides outside the gene matches: 4. The germline CDR1 and CDR2 sequences are SQVTM and ANQGSEA.

This sample comprised whole blood, obtained in connection with sensitization to the hapten diphenylcyclopropenone (DPC). The genes are TRBV29-1 and TRBJ1-2, with TRBD1 matching over 9 bases. The receptor was derived from a woman aged 18-29 years with alopecia areata. Some clones in this sample may be carry-over from other donors' samples. This chain's CDR3 is CSVEDRGQGNYGYTF. DNA of the CDR3: TGCAGCGTTGAAGATCGGGGACAGGGCAACTATGGCTACACCTTC.